What follows are 6 T cell receptor beta chains derived from one specimen sequenced in a study of Ad26.COV2.S vaccination and SARS-CoV-2 variants. Treatment in this sample: some 20 received Ad26.COV2.S at low or high dose, single or two shots; 5 received placebo; per-sample allocation not given. Collection of samples fell on day 63 after the first vaccine or placebo injection. Profiled with immunoSEQ multiplex PCR; TCRdb holds only in-frame clones, not every one. This sample has 350,000 to 500,000 clones, with about 91% found just once. The sequenced sample was peripheral blood, obtained in a trial of Ad26.COV2.S vaccine versus placebo. The receptors were gathered from a person aged 18-65 years who received the Ad26.COV2.S COVID-19 vaccine or a placebo.

This chain joins TRBV20-1 and TRBJ2-5; D possibly corresponds to TRBD2 (6 bases). The germline V gene encodes CDR1 DFQATT and CDR2 SNEGSKA (reference sequence). The CDR3 length is 11 residues. The V and J ends lost 7 bases and 4 bases respectively, with 10 bases between them. CDR3 nucleotide sequence: TGCAGTGTTAATAGCGGAGAGACCCAGTACTTC. Translating gives CSVNSGETQYF.

J is TRBJ2-3 and V is TRBV13; tentative D call: TRBD2 (7 bases). The CDR3 has 16 residues. Germline V gives CDR1 PRHDT, CDR2 FYEKMQ (reference sequence). V lost 4 bases, J lost 2 bases, and 16 bases lay in between. In DNA, the CDR3 is TGTGCCAGCAGCTCATCCGGGGGGCGGGACACAGATACGCAGTATTTT. Protein sequence: CASSSSGGRDTDTQYF.

V is TRBV7-9 and J is TRBJ2-1, with 7 bases identical to TRBD2. The V segment lost 3 bases and the J segment 0 bases; nucleotides outside the gene matches: 2. Germline CDR1 reads SEHNR; CDR2 reads FQNEAQ (reference sequence). CDR3 size: 15 residues. The CDR3 nucleotides are TGTGCCAGCAGCTTTCTAGCGGACTCCTACAATGAGCAGTTCTTC. Residues: CASSFLADSYNEQFF.

V and J are TRBV2 and TRBJ2-7; 8 bases agree with TRBD2. The J segment lost 10 bases and the V segment lost 6 bases, leaving 14 bases of the junction unmatched. This CDR3 spans 14 amino acids. Germline CDR1 and CDR2: SNHLY and FYNNEI. The DNA of the CDR3 is TGTGCCAGCAGCCCCGTAGGTAGCGGGGTTAGACAGTACTTC. It is translated as CASSPVGSGVRQYF.

The rearrangement links TRBV9 to TRBJ2-2; TRBD1 or TRBD2 may be the D gene (6 bases each). The CDR3 is 16 amino acids. Trimming removed 3 bases at V and 5 bases at J, with 17 bases between. Looked up from germline, CDR1 is SGDLS and CDR2 is YYNGEE. The CDR3 region is CASSAQGGRLTGELFF. As DNA, the CDR3 is TGTGCCAGCAGCGCACAGGGTGGGAGGTTGACCGGGGAGCTGTTTTTT.

The chain recombines TRBV5-4 with TRBJ1-2; 11 bases line up with TRBD1. Trimming removed 4 bases from V and 8 bases from J; junction bases left unmatched: 4. CDR3 length equals 13 residues. Germline CDR1 SGHNT, CDR2 YYREEE (reference sequence). Written as DNA, the CDR3 is TGTGCCAGCAGCCCGGACAGGGGGCGGGGCTACACCTTC. Amino acid sequence: CASSPDRGRGYTF.